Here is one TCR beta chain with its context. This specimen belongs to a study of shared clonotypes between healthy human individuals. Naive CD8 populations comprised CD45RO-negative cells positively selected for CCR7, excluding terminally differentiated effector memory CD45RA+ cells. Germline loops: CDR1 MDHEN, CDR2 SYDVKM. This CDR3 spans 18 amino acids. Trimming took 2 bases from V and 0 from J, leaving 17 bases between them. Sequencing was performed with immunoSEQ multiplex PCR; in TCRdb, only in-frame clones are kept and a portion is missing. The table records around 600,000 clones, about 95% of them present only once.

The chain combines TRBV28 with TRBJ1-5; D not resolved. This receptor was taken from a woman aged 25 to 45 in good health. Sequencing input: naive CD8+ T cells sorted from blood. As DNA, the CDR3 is TGTGCCAGCAGTTTAGAGACCTCGACACTTAATAGCAATCAGCCCCAGCATTTT. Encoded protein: CASSLETSTLNSNQPQHF.